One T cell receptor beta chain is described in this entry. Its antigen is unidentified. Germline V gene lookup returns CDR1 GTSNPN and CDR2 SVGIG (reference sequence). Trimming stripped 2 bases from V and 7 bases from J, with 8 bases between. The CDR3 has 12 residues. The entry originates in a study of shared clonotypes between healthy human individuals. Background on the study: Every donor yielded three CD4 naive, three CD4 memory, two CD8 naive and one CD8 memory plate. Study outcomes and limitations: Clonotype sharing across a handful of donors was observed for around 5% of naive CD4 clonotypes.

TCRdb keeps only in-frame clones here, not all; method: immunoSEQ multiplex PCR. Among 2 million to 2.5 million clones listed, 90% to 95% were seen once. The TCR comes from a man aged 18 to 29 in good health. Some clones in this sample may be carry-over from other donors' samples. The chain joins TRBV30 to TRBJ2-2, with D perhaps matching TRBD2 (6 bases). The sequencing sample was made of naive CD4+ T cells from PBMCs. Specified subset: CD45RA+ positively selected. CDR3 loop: CAWSWEVGELFF. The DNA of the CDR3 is TGTGCCTGGAGTTGGGAGGTCGGGGAGCTGTTTTTT. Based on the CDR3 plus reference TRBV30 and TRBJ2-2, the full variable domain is SQTIHQWPATLVQPVGSPLSLECTVEGTSNPNLYWYRQAAGRGLQLLFYSVGIGQISSEVPQNLSASRPQDRQFILSSKKLLLSDSGFYLCAWSWEVGELFFGEGSRLTVL.